These 24 T cell receptor beta chains share one sample of origin, sequenced in a study of T cell repertoires in cytomegalovirus infection. TCRdb re-analysed the reads in MiXCR, keeping a single row per CDR3 protein. Of 250,000 to 350,000 distinct CDR3 sequences in the sample, under 30% were seen once. The sample comprised PBMCs. The receptors originated from a human donor in good health (CMV status not recorded). Some clones in this sample may be carry-over from other donors' samples.

The sample holds a few counts of this clonotype. This chain links TRBV6-2 or TRBV6-3 with TRBJ1-6, with D perhaps matching TRBD1 (6 bases). The CDR3 has 15 amino acids. CDR1 MNHEY and CDR2 SVGEGT come from the germline V gene. Trimming cost V 5 bases and J 6 bases, with 14 bases left between them. CDR3: CASSEPGQVNSPLHF. The DNA for the CDR3 is TGTGCCAGCAGTGAGCCGGGACAAGTTAATTCACCCCTCCACTTT.

J is TRBJ2-1 and V is TRBV20-1; D may be TRBD2 (6 bases). This CDR3 spans 14 amino acids. Trimming removed 1 base from V and 0 bases from J, with 7 bases in between. The germline V gene has CDR1 DFQATT and CDR2 SNEGSKA (reference sequence). CDR3 nucleotides: TGCAGTGCTAGAGCGGGAGTCTCCTACAATGAGCAGTTCTTC. This translates into CSARAGVSYNEQFF.

The V gene is TRBV20-1, the J gene TRBJ2-6, with D perhaps TRBD1 (5 bases). Germline assignment: CDR1 DFQATT and CDR2 SNEGSKA (reference sequence). Deletions cut 6 bases from V and 1 base from J, with 10 bases between. CDR3 length equals 14 residues. This CDR3 is CSAPTVSGANVLTF. DNA for the CDR3: TGCAGTGCGCCGACAGTTTCTGGGGCCAACGTCCTGACTTTC.

This chain uses TRBV7-8 with TRBJ1-4; possible D gene TRBD1, 5 bases. V was cut by 6 bases and J by 5 bases, with 10 bases left in between. The CDR3 totals 13 residues. Looked up from germline, CDR1 is SGHVS and CDR2 is FQNEAQ. The CDR3 here is CASRRDLNEKLFF. CDR3 in DNA: TGTGCCAGCAGACGGGACCTAAATGAAAAACTGTTTTTT.

The chain employs TRBV30 and TRBJ2-2; 7 positions match TRBD2. With V trimmed by 0 bases and J by 4 bases, 5 bases remained unmatched. This CDR3 spans 15 amino acids. The germline gives CDR1 GTSNPN, CDR2 SVGIG (reference sequence). CDR3 loop: CAWSVGGSITGELFF. In DNA form, the CDR3 reads TGTGCCTGGAGTGTCGGCGGGAGCATCACCGGGGAGCTGTTTTTT.

This clonotype was seen a handful of times. The rearrangement links TRBV7-2 to TRBJ2-1, with 9 bases that match TRBD2. The trim removed 3 bases at V and 7 bases at J, leaving 7 bases unmatched. This CDR3 is 15 amino acids long. CDR1 SGHTA and CDR2 FQGNSA come from the germline V gene. DNA of the CDR3: TGTGCCAGCAGCTTTCTAGCGGGGATCGATAATGAGCAGTTCTTC. Translated, it gives CASSFLAGIDNEQFF.

The chain carries TRBV30 and TRBJ2-7; D possibly corresponds to TRBD1 (6 bases). Trimming cost V 5 bases and J 7 bases, with 15 bases left between them. The CDR3 is 12 amino acids. Germline-derived CDR1 and CDR2 are GTSNPN and SVGIG (reference sequence). In nucleotides, the CDR3 is TGTGCCTGGGGTAGGGGGTTGCGGGAGCAGTACTTC. This translates into CAWGRGLREQYF.

V usage is TRBV5-5 and J usage is TRBJ1-1; TRBD1 might be the D (5 bases). CDR3 length equals 14 residues. The germline V gene encodes CDR1 SGHKS and CDR2 YYEKEE (reference sequence). V gave up 4 bases and J gave up 4 bases, with 14 bases separating them. In DNA form, the CDR3 reads TGTGCCAGCAGCAGAACGGGGGGTGGCACTGAAGCTTTCTTT. This gives the protein CASSRTGGGTEAFF. Combining the CDR3 with reference TRBV5-5 and TRBJ1-1 gives the whole variable domain DAGVTQSPTHLIKTRGQQVTLRCSPISGHKSVSWYQQVLGQGPQFIFQYYEKEERGRGNFPDRFSARQFPNYSSELNVNALLLGDSALYLCASSRTGGGTEAFFGQGTRLTVV.

This rearrangement joins TRBV29-1 to TRBJ2-7, with unresolved D. The CDR3 extends over 12 amino acids. Germline V gives CDR1 SQVTM, CDR2 ANQGSEA. V was cut by 2 bases and J by 3 bases, with 8 bases left in between. Here the CDR3 DNA reads TGCAGCGTTGAAAACCAGTACTACGAGCAGTACTTC. It specifies CSVENQYYEQYF.

The gene calls are TRBV28 and TRBJ2-3, with TRBD2 identical over 9 bases. The J segment lost 2 bases and the V segment lost 3 bases, leaving 3 bases of the junction unmatched. This CDR3 contains 15 residues. Germline V gene sequence: CDR1 MDHEN, CDR2 SYDVKM. The CDR3 DNA reads TGTGCCAGCAGTTTGGCGGGGGGGGTCACAGATACGCAGTATTTT. Protein product: CASSLAGGVTDTQYF.

This clonotype was seen repeatedly, ten times or more. V and J are TRBV7-2 and TRBJ2-1, with TRBD2 matching over 10 bases. This CDR3 contains 17 residues. Germline V CDR1 and CDR2: SGHTA, FQGNSA. V lost 1 base, J lost 3 bases, and 6 bases stayed unmatched. CDR3 bases: TGTGCCAGCAGCTTAGGGTTAGGACTAGCGGACTACAATGAGCAGTTCTTC. This translates into CASSLGLGLADYNEQFF.

This clonotype was detected only a few times. The chain carries TRBV19 and TRBJ2-5, with D possibly TRBD1 on 6 matching bases. V dropped 8 bases and J dropped 3 bases, with 19 bases sitting between them. CDR3 length: 15 amino acids. Germline CDR1 reads LNHDA; CDR2 reads SQIVND (reference sequence). The CDR3 loop reads CASRRATGRKETQYF. The CDR3 DNA sequence: TGTGCCAGTCGCCGAGCCACAGGGCGAAAAGAGACCCAGTACTTC.

This clonotype was observed a handful of times. V is TRBV7-2 and J is TRBJ2-2; weak D call: TRBD2 (6 bases). The V end was cut by 4 bases, the J end by 8 bases, with 26 bases between. Germline CDR1 reads SGHTA; CDR2 reads FQGNSA. The CDR3 runs 18 residues. CDR3: CASSSVLWREVRTGELFF. The CDR3 region has the DNA TGTGCCAGCAGCTCCGTGCTATGGAGGGAGGTCCGGACAGGGGAGCTGTTTTTT.

The CDR3 sequence: CSVGRRLAGDWTIEQFF. CDR3 bases: TGCAGCGTTGGTAGGAGACTAGCGGGAGATTGGACAATTGAGCAGTTCTTC. The V call is TRBV29-1, the J call TRBJ2-1, with TRBD2 matching 12 bases. The CDR3 runs to 17 residues. V shed 4 bases and J 9 bases; nucleotides not matched to a gene: 16. Germline assignment: CDR1 SQVTM and CDR2 ANQGSEA.

This clonotype occurred a few times. CDR3 nucleotides: TGCGCCAGCAGCCATCCCGGGACTGCAACCTACGAGCAGTACTTC. Protein: CASSHPGTATYEQYF. The rearrangement links TRBV4-1 to TRBJ2-7; tentative D call: TRBD2 (6 bases). This CDR3 has 15 amino acids. V dropped 3 bases and J dropped 2 bases, with 14 bases sitting between them. Germline V gene data show CDR1 as MGHRA and CDR2 as YSYEKL.

This clonotype is a singleton in its sample. A clone one base away is much larger, so this may be a read error. The V gene is TRBV7-2, the J gene TRBJ1-4, with no clear D. The CDR3 extends over 14 amino acids. V was trimmed by 5 bases and J by 3 bases, leaving 10 bases between them. Per germline, CDR1 SGHTA and CDR2 FQGNSA. The CDR3 spells CASSVGSANEKLFF. The DNA of the CDR3 is TGTGCCAGCAGCGTAGGATCGGCTAATGAAAAACTGTTTTTT.

This clonotype has just a few counts. The rearrangement uses TRBV6-1 and TRBJ2-1; 9 nucleotides align to TRBD2. Trimming at V came to 3 bases and at J to 14 bases, leaving 8 bases not matched to a gene. CDR1 is MNHNS and CDR2 is SASEGT in the germline V gene. The CDR3 spans 13 residues. Written as DNA, the CDR3 is TGTGCCAGCAGTGAGGGACTAGCCGGGTGGGAGTTCTTC. This translates into CASSEGLAGWEFF.

J is TRBJ2-7 and V is TRBV7-9; 7 bases are a match to TRBD1. This CDR3 has 14 amino acids. CDR1 and CDR2 (germline): SEHNR, FQNEAQ (reference sequence). Trimming removed 4 bases from V and 2 bases from J; junction bases left unmatched: 5. The CDR3, as DNA: TGTGCCAGCAGCTCGACAGGGACCCCCTACGAGCAGTACTTC. Amino acid sequence: CASSSTGTPYEQYF. Together with reference TRBV7-9 and TRBJ2-7, the CDR3 gives the full variable domain: DTGVSQNPRHKITKRGQNVTFRCDPISEHNRLYWYRQTLGQGPEFLTYFQNEAQLEKSRLLSDRFSAERPKGSFSTLEIQRTEQGDSAMYLCASSSTGTPYEQYFGPGTRLTVT.

This clonotype has ten or more counts. The chain combines TRBV7-8 with TRBJ2-1, with D maybe TRBD1 (6 bases). CDR1 and CDR2 (germline): SGHVS, FQNEAQ. There are 17 residues in the CDR3. The V gene lost 0 bases and the J gene lost 2 bases, with 14 bases spanning the gap. CDR3 amino acids: CASSLAYWAGAYNEQFF. The CDR3 DNA is TGTGCCAGCAGCTTAGCGTACTGGGCAGGGGCCTACAATGAGCAGTTCTTC.

The chain links TRBV6-2 or TRBV6-3 to TRBJ2-3, with 11 bases fitting TRBD2. CDR3 length equals 13 residues. The germline CDR1 and CDR2 sequences are MNHEY and SVGEGT. Trimming removed 6 bases from V and 13 bases from J; junction bases left unmatched: 9. The CDR3 coding sequence is TGTGCCAGCAGAAGGCTACTAGCGGGAGAGGAGTATTTT. Encoded protein: CASRRLLAGEEYF.

This clonotype was seen a few times. The chain recombines TRBV6-1 with TRBJ1-2; D is uncertain. Germline V gives CDR1 MNHNS, CDR2 SASEGT. Trimming took off 7 bases at V and 4 bases at J, with 13 bases between the two ends. CDR3 length: 13 residues. The CDR3 sequence: CASTIEAPYGYTF. In nucleotides, the CDR3 is TGTGCCAGCACTATCGAGGCCCCCTATGGCTACACCTTC.

The genes are TRBV6-5 and TRBJ2-3, with TRBD2 matching over 8 bases. With 8 bases clipped from V and 8 bases from J, the junction kept 15 bases outside the gene matches. The germline V gene has CDR1 MNHEY and CDR2 SVGAGI. The CDR3 runs 15 residues. CDR3 coding DNA: TGTGCCAGCCAACATCCAGCGGGGGTGGGAGGTACGCAGTATTTT. This codes for CASQHPAGVGGTQYF.

V gene TRBV6-6 combines with J gene TRBJ2-3; TRBD1 or TRBD2 may be the D gene (7 bases each). The germline V gene encodes CDR1 MNHNY and CDR2 SVGAGI (reference sequence). The CDR3 runs 16 residues. V was cut by 4 bases and J by 2 bases, with 16 bases left in between. CDR3 sequence reads: CASSFLTGTNTDTQYF. The CDR3 bases are TGTGCCAGCAGTTTCTTGACAGGGACTAACACAGATACGCAGTATTTT.

J is TRBJ2-3 and V is TRBV5-5; D may be TRBD1 (5 bases). This CDR3 region has 15 residues. Germline CDR1 SGHKS, CDR2 YYEKEE (reference sequence). V was pared by 1 base and J by 2 bases, with 11 bases between. CDR3 in DNA: TGTGCCAGCAGCTTGTTCAGGGTTTACACAGATACGCAGTATTTT. This gives the protein CASSLFRVYTDTQYF.